The source of this T cell receptor beta chain is a study of lymphopenia after photon versus proton radiotherapy. Study observations and caveats: After the lymphocyte nadir, photon-treated repertoires showed oligoclonal expansion, especially of CD8+ Temra cells. Proton therapy kept repertoires fairly stable, unlike photons, which gained effector/memory cells.

Notes on this clone: Its matching antigen is unknown.

The method was immunoSEQ multiplex PCR; TCRdb's version includes in-frame clones alone and lacks a portion of them. This table has approximately 170,000 clones, roughly nine tenths appearing once. CDR3 length: 12 residues. Trimming pared 2 bases from V and 6 bases from J, leaving 6 bases between. CDR1 and CDR2 (germline): SGHNT, YENEEA. The source material was peripheral blood, sampled from a patient treated with photon-based radiotherapy. This receptor was obtained from a man over 45 with gastric cancer. The V and J genes are TRBV11-3 and TRBJ2-3; the D is unclear. The CDR3 nucleotides read TGTGCCAGCAGCTTACATGGTGATACGCAGTATTTT. Translating gives CASSLHGDTQYF.